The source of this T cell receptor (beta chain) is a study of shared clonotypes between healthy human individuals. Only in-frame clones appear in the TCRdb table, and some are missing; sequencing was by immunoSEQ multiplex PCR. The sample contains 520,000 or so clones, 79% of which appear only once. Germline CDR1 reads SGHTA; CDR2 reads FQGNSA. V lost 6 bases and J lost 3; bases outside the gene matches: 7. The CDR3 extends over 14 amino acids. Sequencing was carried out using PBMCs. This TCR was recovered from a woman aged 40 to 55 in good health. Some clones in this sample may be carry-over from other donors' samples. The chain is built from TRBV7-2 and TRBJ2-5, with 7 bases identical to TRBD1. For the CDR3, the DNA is TGTGCCAGCAGAACAGGGGTCGGGGAAGAGACCCAGTACTTC. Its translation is CASRTGVGEETQYF.